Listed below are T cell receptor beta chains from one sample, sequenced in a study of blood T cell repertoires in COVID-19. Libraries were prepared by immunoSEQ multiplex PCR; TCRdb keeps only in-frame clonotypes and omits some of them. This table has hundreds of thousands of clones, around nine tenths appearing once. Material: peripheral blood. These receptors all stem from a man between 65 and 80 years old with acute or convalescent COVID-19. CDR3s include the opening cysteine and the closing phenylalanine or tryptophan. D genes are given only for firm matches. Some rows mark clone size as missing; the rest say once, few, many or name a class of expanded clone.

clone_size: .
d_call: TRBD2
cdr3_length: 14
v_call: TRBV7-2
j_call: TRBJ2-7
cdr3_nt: TGTGCCAGCAGCCCGCGGGGGGGTACCTACGAGCAGTACTTC
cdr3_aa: CASSPRGGTYEQYF

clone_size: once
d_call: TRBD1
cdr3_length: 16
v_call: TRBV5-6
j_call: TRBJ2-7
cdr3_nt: TGTGCCAGCAGCTTGGGTTACAGGGGGCCCCATTACGAGCAGTACTTC
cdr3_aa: CASSLGYRGPHYEQYF

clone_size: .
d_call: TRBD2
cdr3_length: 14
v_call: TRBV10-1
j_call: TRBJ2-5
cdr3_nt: TGCGCCAGCAGTGGTAGCGGGATACGGGAGACCCAGTACTTC
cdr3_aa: CASSGSGIRETQYF

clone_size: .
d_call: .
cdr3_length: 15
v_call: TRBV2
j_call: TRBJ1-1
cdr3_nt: TGTGCCAGCCAAAGCCAGGGACAATTGTCGACTGAAGCTTTCTTT
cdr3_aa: CASQSQGQLSTEAFF

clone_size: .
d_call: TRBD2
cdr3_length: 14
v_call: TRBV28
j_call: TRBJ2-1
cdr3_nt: TGTGCCAGCAGTTTCGCGGGAGGGGGCAATGAGCAGTTCTTC
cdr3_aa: CASSFAGGGNEQFF

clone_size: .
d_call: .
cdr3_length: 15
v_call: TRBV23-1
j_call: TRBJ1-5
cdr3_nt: TGCGCCAGCATCGGACAGTTGGCTAGCAATCAGCCCCAGCATTTT
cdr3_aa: CASIGQLASNQPQHF

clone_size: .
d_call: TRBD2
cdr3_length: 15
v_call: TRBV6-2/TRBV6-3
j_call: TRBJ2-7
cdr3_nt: TGTGCCAGCAGACCTACTAGCGGGGGGACTTACGAGCAGTACTTC
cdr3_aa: CASRPTSGGTYEQYF

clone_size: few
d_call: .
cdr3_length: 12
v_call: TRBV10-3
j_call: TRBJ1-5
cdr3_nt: TGTGCCACCGGGGTGAGCAATCAGCCCCAGCATTTT
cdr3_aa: CATGVSNQPQHF

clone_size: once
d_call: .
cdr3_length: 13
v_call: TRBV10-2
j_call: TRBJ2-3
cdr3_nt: TGCGCCAGCAGTTCGGGGGGCCCAGATACGCAGTATTTT
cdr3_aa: CASSSGGPDTQYF

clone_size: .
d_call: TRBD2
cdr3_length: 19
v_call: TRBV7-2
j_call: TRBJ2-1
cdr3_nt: TGTGCCAGCAGCTTAGCGGGGACTAGCGGGGGGGCCACCTACAATGAGCAGTTCTTC
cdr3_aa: CASSLAGTSGGATYNEQFF

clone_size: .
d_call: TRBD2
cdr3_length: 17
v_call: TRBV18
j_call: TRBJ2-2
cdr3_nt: TGTGCCAGCTCACCGAGGCAAGCGGGAGTGATAACCGGGGAGCTGTTTTTT
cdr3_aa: CASSPRQAGVITGELFF

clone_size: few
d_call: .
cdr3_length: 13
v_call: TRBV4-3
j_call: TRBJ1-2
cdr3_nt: TGCGCCAGCAGCCAAGATGAACACCATGGCTACACCTTC
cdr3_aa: CASSQDEHHGYTF

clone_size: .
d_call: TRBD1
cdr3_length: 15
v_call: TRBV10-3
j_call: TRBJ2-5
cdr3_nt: TGTGCCATCATTCCTGGACAGGGGCTTGGAGAGACCCAGTACTTC
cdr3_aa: CAIIPGQGLGETQYF

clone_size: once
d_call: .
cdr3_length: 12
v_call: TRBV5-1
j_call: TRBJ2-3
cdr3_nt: TGCGCCAGCAGCTTGGAACGAGGTACGCAGTATTTT
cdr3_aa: CASSLERGTQYF

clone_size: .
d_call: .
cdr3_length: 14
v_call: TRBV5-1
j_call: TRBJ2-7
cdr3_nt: TGCGCCAGCAGCTTAGGGGTGGCAGGTTACGAGCAGTACTTC
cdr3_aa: CASSLGVAGYEQYF

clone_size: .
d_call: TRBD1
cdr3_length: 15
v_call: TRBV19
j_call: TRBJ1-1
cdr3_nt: TGTGCCAGTAGTCGGACAGGGAATCTTAACACTGAAGCTTTCTTT
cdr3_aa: CASSRTGNLNTEAFF

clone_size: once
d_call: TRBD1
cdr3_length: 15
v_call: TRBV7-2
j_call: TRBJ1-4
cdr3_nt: TGTGCCAGCAGCTCGCAACAGGGGGGTTGGGGAAAACTGTTTTTT
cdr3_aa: CASSSQQGGWGKLFF

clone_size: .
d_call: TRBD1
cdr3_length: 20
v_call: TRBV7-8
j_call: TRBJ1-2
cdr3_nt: TGTGCCAGCAGCTTAGCCGGGGTGATATTTGGACAGGGGGCTTTGTATGGCTACACCTTC
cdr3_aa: CASSLAGVIFGQGALYGYTF

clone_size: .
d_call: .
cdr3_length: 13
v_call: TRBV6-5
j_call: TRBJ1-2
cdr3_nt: TGTGCCAGCATGAACAGGTTCAACTATGGCTACACCTTC
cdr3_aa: CASMNRFNYGYTF

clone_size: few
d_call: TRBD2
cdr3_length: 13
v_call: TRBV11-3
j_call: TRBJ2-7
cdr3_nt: TGTGCCAGCAGCTGGGGGACTACGGGGGAGCAGTACTTC
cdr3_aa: CASSWGTTGEQYF

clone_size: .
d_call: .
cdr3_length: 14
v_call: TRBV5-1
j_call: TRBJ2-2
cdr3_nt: TGCGCCAGCAGCCAAGACACCGACACCGGGGAGCTGTTTTTT
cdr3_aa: CASSQDTDTGELFF

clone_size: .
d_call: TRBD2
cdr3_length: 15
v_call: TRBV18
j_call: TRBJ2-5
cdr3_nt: TGTGCCAGCTCACCAGCGGGAGGCGGGGGAGAGACCCAGTACTTC
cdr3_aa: CASSPAGGGGETQYF

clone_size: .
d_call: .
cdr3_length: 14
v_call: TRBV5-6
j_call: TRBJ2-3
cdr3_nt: TGTGCCAGCAGCTTGGATGCGGACACAGATACGCAGTATTTT
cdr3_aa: CASSLDADTDTQYF

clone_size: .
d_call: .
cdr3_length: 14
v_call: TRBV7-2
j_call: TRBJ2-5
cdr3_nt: TGTGCCAGCAGCCTTGGGACATTCCAAGAGACCCAGTACTTC
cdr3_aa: CASSLGTFQETQYF

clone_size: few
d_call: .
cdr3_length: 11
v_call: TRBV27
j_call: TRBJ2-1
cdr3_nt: TGTGCCAGCAGTCAGAGGAATGAGCAGTTCTTC
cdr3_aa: CASSQRNEQFF

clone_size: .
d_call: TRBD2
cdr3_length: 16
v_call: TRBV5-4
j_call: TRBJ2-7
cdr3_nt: TGTGCCAGCAGCTTGGTGGTAGCGGGGGGTTCCTACGAGCAGTACTTC
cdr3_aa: CASSLVVAGGSYEQYF

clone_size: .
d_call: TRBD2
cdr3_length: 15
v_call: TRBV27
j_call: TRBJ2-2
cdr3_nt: TGTGCCAGCAGTCAACTAGCGGGAGGCACCGGGGAGCTGTTTTTT
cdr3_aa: CASSQLAGGTGELFF

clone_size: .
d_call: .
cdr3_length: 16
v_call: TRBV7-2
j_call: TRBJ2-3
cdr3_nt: TGTGCCAGCAGCTTAGCGCCCCTGGACAGCCCAGATACGCAGTATTTT
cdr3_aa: CASSLAPLDSPDTQYF

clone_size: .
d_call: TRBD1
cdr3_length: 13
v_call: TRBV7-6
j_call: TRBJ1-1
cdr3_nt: TGTGCCAGCAGCCCTAGTTCGGACAGGGAAGCTTTCTTT
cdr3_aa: CASSPSSDREAFF

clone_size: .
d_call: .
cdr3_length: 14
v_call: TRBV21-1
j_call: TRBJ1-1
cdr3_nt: TGTGCCAGCAGCAAAGTGGAGGGTAACACTGAAGCTTTCTTT
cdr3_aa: CASSKVEGNTEAFF

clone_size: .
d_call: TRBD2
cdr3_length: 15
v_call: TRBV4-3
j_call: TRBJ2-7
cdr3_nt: TGCGCCAGCAGACAAGCCAAGCGGGGGAGCTACGAGCAGTACTTC
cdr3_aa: CASRQAKRGSYEQYF

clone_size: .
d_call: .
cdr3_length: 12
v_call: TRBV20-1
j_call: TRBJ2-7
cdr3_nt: TGCAGTGCTAGTAGTATCGGGTACGAGCAGTACTTC
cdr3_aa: CSASSIGYEQYF

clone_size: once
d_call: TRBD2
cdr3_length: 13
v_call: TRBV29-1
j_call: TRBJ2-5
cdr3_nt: TGCAGCGGAGCGGGAGCGCCTCAAGAGACCCAGTACTTC
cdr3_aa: CSGAGAPQETQYF

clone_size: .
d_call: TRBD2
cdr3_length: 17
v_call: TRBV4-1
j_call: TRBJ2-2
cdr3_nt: TGCGCCAGCAGCCCGGCGGGGGGGAGATTTGTGGGCGGGGAGCTGTTTTTT
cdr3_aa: CASSPAGGRFVGGELFF